The T cell receptor (beta chain) described here comes from a study of response to subunit inactivated influenza vaccine. V shed 0 bases, J shed 3 bases, and the junction held 12 bases outside the gene matches. The CDR3 is 17 amino acids. CDR1 SGHKS and CDR2 YYEKEE come from the germline V gene (reference sequence). MiXCR was run by TCRdb on the RT-PCR reads, yielding one entry per CDR3 protein. The repertoire consists of approximately 290,000 distinct CDR3 sequences, with 22% occurring once and the leading ten covering about a tenth. The chain carries TRBV5-5 and TRBJ2-7, with 7 positions matching TRBD1. The source was PBMCs from blood, collected approximately 22 months after vaccination. This TCR derives from a man aged 50 to 69 who received an inactivated influenza vaccine. The CDR3 DNA reads as TGTGCCAGCAGCTTGGGGCCCGAGACAGGGTTGCACTACGAGCAGTACTTC. Protein: CASSLGPETGLHYEQYF.